Below, 26 T cell receptor beta chains from the same sample are listed, as sequenced in a study of blood T cell repertoires in COVID-19. TCRdb's table, derived via immunoSEQ multiplex PCR, lists solely in-frame clones and lacks some. The sample has about 330,000 clones, 83% seen once. Input material: peripheral blood. Source of these receptors: a woman aged 50 to 60 with acute or convalescent COVID-19.

The V and J genes are TRBV19 and TRBJ2-3; 12 positions match TRBD2. Per germline, CDR1 LNHDA and CDR2 SQIVND (reference sequence). V dropped 5 bases and J dropped 0; count of bases not matched to a gene: 6. The CDR3 is 17 residues long. Written as DNA, the CDR3 is TGTGCCAGTAGTGACTCTGGACTAGCGGGAAGCACAGATACGCAGTATTTT. This codes for CASSDSGLAGSTDTQYF.

The chain joins TRBV6-1 to TRBJ2-3; 8 nucleotides agree with TRBD1. V gave up 0 bases and J gave up 1 base; unmatched junction bases: 3. This CDR3 has 16 residues. Germline values: CDR1 MNHNS, CDR2 SASEGT. CDR3 sequence (DNA): TGTGCCAGCAGTGAAGCGAAGGGACAGGGCACAGATACGCAGTATTTT. Its protein is CASSEAKGQGTDTQYF.

In this sample, this clone turned up a few times. This chain links TRBV30 with TRBJ2-2; D is unresolved. Between the trimmed V and J ends, which lost 4 bases and 4 bases, there was a span of 13 bases. The germline CDR1 and CDR2 sequences are GTSNPN and SVGIG (reference sequence). This CDR3 region has 14 residues. CDR3: CAWMGLSGTGELFF. CDR3 bases: TGTGCCTGGATGGGTCTTTCGGGCACCGGGGAGCTGTTTTTT.

This clone has a single count. The V and J genes are TRBV6-5 and TRBJ2-5; a possible D gene is TRBD1 (5 bases). Germline values: CDR1 MNHEY, CDR2 SVGAGI. The CDR3 is made up of 14 amino acids. Trimming cost V 0 bases and J 5 bases, with 10 bases left between them. For the CDR3, the DNA is TGTGCCAGCAGTTACTCGGGGCTGGGGGAGACCCAGTACTTC. Protein sequence: CASSYSGLGETQYF.

This chain joins TRBV10-1 and TRBJ2-3, with 7 bases matching TRBD2. The CDR3 has 14 residues. CDR1 WNHNN and CDR2 SYGVQD come from the germline V gene (reference sequence). V lost 7 bases and J lost 4; bases outside the gene matches: 8. The CDR3 protein is CASKIEGGPDTQYF. The CDR3 DNA reads TGCGCCAGCAAGATAGAGGGAGGGCCAGATACGCAGTATTTT.

This rearrangement joins TRBV18 to TRBJ2-7; perhaps TRBD2 as D (5 bases). The CDR3 extends over 13 amino acids. Deletions cut 4 bases from V and 6 bases from J, with 13 bases between. CDR1 and CDR2 (germline): KGHSH, LQKENI. CDR3 amino acids: CASSLLDYGEQYV. CDR3 bases: TGTGCCAGCTCACTTCTCGACTACGGCGAGCAGTACGTC.

The chain couples TRBV2 to TRBJ1-5, with D possibly TRBD1 on 5 matching bases. V dropped 1 base and J dropped 9 bases, with 13 bases sitting between them. Germline V CDR1 and CDR2: SNHLY, FYNNEI. The CDR3 extends over 14 amino acids. The CDR3 DNA follows: TGTGCCAGCAGTGAAGGTGAGGGCGGGGGGCCCCAGCATTTT. Protein sequence: CASSEGEGGGPQHF.

This chain links TRBV4-1 with TRBJ2-3, with TRBD2 identical over 7 bases. Germline V gene sequence: CDR1 MGHRA, CDR2 YSYEKL. Trimming removed 1 base from V and 0 bases from J; junction bases left unmatched: 7. CDR3 length: 17 residues. The CDR3 region has the DNA TGCGCCAGCAGCCAAGGTGGGGGGGGACCCAGCACAGATACGCAGTATTTT. It encodes CASSQGGGGPSTDTQYF.

The gene calls are TRBV7-9 and TRBJ2-1, with TRBD1 matching 9 bases. Germline CDR1 reads SEHNR; CDR2 reads FQNEAQ (reference sequence). This CDR3 comprises 15 residues. Trimming at V came to 5 bases and at J to 8 bases, leaving 10 bases not matched to a gene. Here the CDR3 reads CASSPTGTGNDEQFF. In nucleotides, the CDR3 is TGTGCCAGCAGCCCAACCGGGACAGGGAACGATGAGCAGTTCTTC.

The J gene is TRBJ1-1, the V gene TRBV5-5; D remains ambiguous. V dropped 2 bases and J dropped 3 bases, with 14 bases sitting between them. The CDR3 sequence is 15 residues long. Germline loops: CDR1 SGHKS, CDR2 YYEKEE (reference sequence). The CDR3 sequence is CASSFYSSGYTEAFF. The CDR3 DNA reads as TGTGCCAGCAGCTTCTATAGCTCCGGGTACACTGAAGCTTTCTTT.

The chain couples TRBV6-5 to TRBJ2-7; 11 positions match TRBD1. CDR3 length: 15 amino acids. Germline V lookup: CDR1 MNHEY, CDR2 SVGAGI. With V trimmed by 6 bases and J by 3 bases, 7 bases remained unmatched. CDR3 sequence: CASRPGQGANYEQYV. CDR3 bases: TGTGCCAGCAGACCCGGACAGGGGGCTAACTACGAGCAGTACGTC.

The chain is built from TRBV7-2 and TRBJ2-1; 9 bases agree with TRBD2. Unmatched junction bases numbered 13, after V lost 3 bases and J lost 10 bases. This CDR3 is built from 16 residues. Germline V gene data show CDR1 as SGHTA and CDR2 as FQGNSA. The DNA of the CDR3 is TGTGCCAGCAGCTTGGAGTTGAGCGGGAGGAACGGAGAGCAGTTCTTC. This codes for CASSLELSGRNGEQFF.

This sequence joins TRBV7-9 and TRBJ1-5; D is perhaps TRBD1 (5 bases). CDR3 size: 14 residues. In germline, CDR1 is SEHNR, CDR2 FQNEAQ (reference sequence). V lost 3 bases and J 4 bases, leaving 10 bases between the germline ends. CDR3 DNA: TGTGCCAGCAGCTTTGGGGGGTTGAATCAGCCCCAGCATTTT. It encodes CASSFGGLNQPQHF.

This chain connects TRBV9 to TRBJ1-1; D call uncertain. The CDR3 totals 13 residues. V lost 3 bases and J lost 5, with 11 bases in between. Looked up from germline, CDR1 is SGDLS and CDR2 is YYNGEE. The DNA of the CDR3 is TGTGCCAGCAGCGGCGTATCGGGGACTGAAGCTTTCTTT. This codes for CASSGVSGTEAFF.

V is TRBV4-3 and J is TRBJ2-7, with 8 bases lining up with TRBD1. CDR1 is LGHNA, CDR2 YSLEER, per germline. With 0 bases clipped from V and 3 bases from J, the junction kept 4 bases outside the gene matches. CDR3 length: 15 residues. CDR3 nucleotides: TGCGCCAGCAGCCAAGAGGACAGGGATATCTACGAGCAGTACTTC. Encoded protein: CASSQEDRDIYEQYF.

Points on this clone: This CDR3 is also generated by other DNA sequences in the sample. The chain links TRBV6-5 to TRBJ2-5; no firm D call. The ends were cut back, 4 bases at V and 4 bases at J, with 7 bases in the middle. CDR3 length equals 12 residues. Germline V gene sequence: CDR1 MNHEY, CDR2 SVGAGI. The CDR3 loop is CASSSLSETQYF. The CDR3 nucleotides are TGTGCCAGCAGTTCCCTGTCAGAGACCCAGTACTTC.

This clone is a singleton in its sample. The V call is TRBV2, the J call TRBJ2-5, with D tentatively TRBD2 (7 bases). The CDR3 runs 15 residues. The V and J ends lost 6 bases and 5 bases respectively, with 19 bases between them. Germline CDR1 is SNHLY and CDR2 is FYNNEI. CDR3 nucleotide sequence: TGTGCCAGCAGGCAAGGGGGGGGAGCCGGGGAGACCCAGTACTTC. This codes for CASRQGGGAGETQYF.

In its sample, this clone was seen a few times. The rearrangement links TRBV29-1 to TRBJ1-1; D is uncertain. The CDR3 totals 13 residues. In germline, CDR1 is SQVTM, CDR2 ANQGSEA. V dropped 7 bases and J dropped 7 bases, with 19 bases sitting between them. In nucleotides, the CDR3 is TGCAGCGCCCGGACGCCCAGCGGCGTTGAAGCTTTCTTT. It codes for CSARTPSGVEAFF.

V and J are TRBV19 and TRBJ2-3; 7 bases are shared with TRBD1. Per the germline V gene, CDR1 is LNHDA and CDR2 is SQIVND (reference sequence). The CDR3 is 11 amino acids. CDR3 coding DNA: TGTGCGGGGACAGTCGGAGATACGCAGTATTTT. Translation: CAGTVGDTQYF.

V gene TRBV7-8 combines with J gene TRBJ1-2; D is possibly TRBD1 (6 bases). CDR3 length: 14 residues. Germline V gene data show CDR1 as SGHVS and CDR2 as FQNEAQ. Trimming pared 4 bases from V and 4 bases from J, leaving 13 bases between. This chain's CDR3 is CASSSWGPSYGYTF. In nucleotides, the CDR3 is TGTGCCAGCAGCTCATGGGGGCCGAGCTATGGCTACACCTTC.

This chain links TRBV3-1 (or the pseudogene TRBV3-2) with TRBJ1-2; no definite D call. CDR1 is LGHDT and CDR2 is YNNKEL in the germline V gene (reference sequence). Trimming removed 0 bases at V and 6 bases at J, with 8 bases between. CDR3 size: 13 residues. The CDR3 spells CASSQDYVHGYTF. The CDR3 DNA sequence: TGTGCCAGCAGCCAAGATTATGTTCATGGCTACACCTTC.

This clone came up a few times. V usage is TRBV5-1 and J usage is TRBJ2-7; tentative D call: TRBD1 (6 bases). V lost 0 bases and J 1 base, leaving 14 bases between the germline ends. Germline V CDR1 and CDR2: SGHRS, YFSETQ. The CDR3 sequence is 16 residues long. DNA of the CDR3: TGCGCCAGCAGCTTGGGACAGGCAATCACTTCCTACGAGCAGTACTTC. This translates into CASSLGQAITSYEQYF.

The chain couples TRBV4-1 to TRBJ2-3; 7 bases match TRBD2. J was trimmed by 8 bases and V by 0 bases; bases with no gene match: 5. From germline, CDR1 is MGHRA and CDR2 YSYEKL. The CDR3 totals 14 residues. In DNA form, the CDR3 reads TGCGCCAGCAGCCAAGAGAGCGGGGTAACTACGCAGTATTTT. Protein: CASSQESGVTTQYF.

V gene TRBV7-2 combines with J gene TRBJ1-2; D is possibly TRBD1 (6 bases). In germline, CDR1 is SGHTA, CDR2 FQGNSA. This CDR3 is built from 18 residues. V was trimmed by 1 base and J by 6 bases, leaving 24 bases between them. CDR3 nucleotides: TGTGCCAGCAGCTTAGGTGGCGCGGGGGCGAATGGCTACCATGGCTACACCTTC. This translates into CASSLGGAGANGYHGYTF. Drawing the rest from reference TRBV7-2 and TRBJ1-2, the complete variable domain is GAGVSQSPSNKVTEKGKDVELRCDPISGHTALYWYRQSLGQGLEFLIYFQGNSAPDKSGLPSDRFSAERTGGSVSTLTIQRTQQEDSAVYLCASSLGGAGANGYHGYTFGSGTRLTVV.

The chain uses TRBV2 and TRBJ2-3; 7 bases map to TRBD2. Trimming removed 3 bases from V and 5 bases from J; junction bases left unmatched: 5. The germline V gene encodes CDR1 SNHLY and CDR2 FYNNEI. The CDR3 loop spans 14 amino acids. In DNA, the CDR3 is TGTGCCAGCAGTGAGACTAGCATGGGAGATACGCAGTATTTT. Translating it yields CASSETSMGDTQYF.

The chain couples TRBV18 to TRBJ2-5, with TRBD2 as a possible D gene (6 bases). This CDR3 region has 15 residues. Germline V lookup: CDR1 KGHSH, CDR2 LQKENI. The ends were cut back, 2 bases at V and 3 bases at J, with 13 bases in the middle. CDR3: CASSPISSGEETQYF. CDR3 bases: TGTGCCAGCTCACCAATCTCGTCGGGAGAAGAGACCCAGTACTTC. The full variable domain, in which reference TRBV18 and TRBJ2-5 provide the parts outside the CDR3, is NAGVMQNPRHLVRRRGQEARLRCSPMKGHSHVYWYRQLPEEGLKFMVYLQKENIIDESGMPKERFSAEFPKEGPSILRIQQVVRGDSAAYFCASSPISSGEETQYFGPGTRLLVL.